This TCR beta chain was found in a study of T cell repertoires in cytomegalovirus infection. The study's findings and limits: Adding up the frequency of public TCR beta families identified people who carried CMV plus the relevant HLA.

Regarding this clonotype: As yet, its antigen is unknown.

This CDR3 comprises 15 residues. After removal of 3 bases from V and 7 bases from J, the junction contained 7 bases not matched to a gene. MiXCR, applied by TCRdb to the reads, yields one record per CDR3 protein. The table has 6,500 to 9,000 distinct CDR3 sequences, 45% to 50% seen once; the top ten hold 65% to 75%. This receptor was taken from a human donor in good health (CMV status not recorded). Some clones in this sample may be carry-over from other donors' samples. This chain connects TRBV12-3 or TRBV12-4 to TRBJ1-1; 11 bases line up with TRBD1. The sequencing sample was made of PBMCs, sequenced either directly or after in vitro stimulation (not recorded which). CDR3 DNA: TGTGCCAGCAGTTTCCCGGGACAGGGGGACATTGAAGCTTTCTTT. It yields the protein CASSFPGQGDIEAFF.